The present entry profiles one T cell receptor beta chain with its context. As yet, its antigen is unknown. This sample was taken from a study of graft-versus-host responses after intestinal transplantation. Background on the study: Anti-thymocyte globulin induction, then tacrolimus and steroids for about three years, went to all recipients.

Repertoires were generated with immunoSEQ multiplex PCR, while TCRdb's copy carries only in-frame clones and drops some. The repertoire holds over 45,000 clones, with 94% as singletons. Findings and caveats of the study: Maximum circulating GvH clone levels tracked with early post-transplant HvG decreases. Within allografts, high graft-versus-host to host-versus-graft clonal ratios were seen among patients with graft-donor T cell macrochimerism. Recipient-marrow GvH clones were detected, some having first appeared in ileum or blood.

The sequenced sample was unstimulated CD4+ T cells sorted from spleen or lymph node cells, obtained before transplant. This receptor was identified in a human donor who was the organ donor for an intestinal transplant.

The CDR3 sequence is CAISAGRGRTDTQYF. The CDR3 nucleotides read TGTGCCATCAGTGCCGGGAGGGGGCGGACAGATACGCAGTATTTT. V gene TRBV10-3 combines with J gene TRBJ2-3, with D perhaps TRBD2 (8 bases). The CDR3 runs to 15 residues. Looked up from germline, CDR1 is ENHRY and CDR2 is SYGVKD. The V gene lost 4 bases and the J gene lost 3 bases, with 14 bases spanning the gap.